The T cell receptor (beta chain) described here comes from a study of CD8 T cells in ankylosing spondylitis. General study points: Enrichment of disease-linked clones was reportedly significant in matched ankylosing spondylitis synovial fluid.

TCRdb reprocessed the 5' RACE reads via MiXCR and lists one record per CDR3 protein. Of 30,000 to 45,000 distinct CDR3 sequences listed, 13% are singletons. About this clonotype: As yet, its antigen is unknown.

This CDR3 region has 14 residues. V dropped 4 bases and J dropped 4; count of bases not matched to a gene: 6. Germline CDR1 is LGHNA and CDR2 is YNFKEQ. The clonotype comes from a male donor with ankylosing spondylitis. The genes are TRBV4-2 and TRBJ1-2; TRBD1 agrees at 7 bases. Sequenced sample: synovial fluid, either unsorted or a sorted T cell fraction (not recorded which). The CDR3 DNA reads TGTGCCAGCAGCCCCACAGGGGTTCCCTATGGCTACACCTTC. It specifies CASSPTGVPYGYTF.